This T cell receptor (beta chain) was observed in a study of OX40 agonist ivuxolimab in advanced cancers. V was trimmed by 3 bases and J by 4 bases, leaving 9 bases between them. Germline V lookup: CDR1 SEHNR, CDR2 FQNEAQ (reference sequence). The CDR3 has 13 amino acids. As regards this clone: Its antigen is unknown.

Whole-study findings and limits: More expanded clones were found, on average, in CD8+ than in CD4+ T cells. Patients who responded partially at 0.1-3.0 mg/kg showed clonal expansion ranking among the lowest.

Profiling relied on immunoSEQ multiplex PCR, and the TCRdb table lists in-frame clones only, not all of them. The sample yields about 90,000 clones, approximately 90% seen once. This receptor was obtained from an adult with an advanced solid tumor such as melanoma, head and neck, liver or kidney cancer. The chain couples TRBV7-9 to TRBJ1-2; perhaps TRBD1 as D (5 bases). Sequences were derived from CD4+ or CD8+ T cells sorted from blood, sampled in a trial of the OX40 agonist ivuxolimab. The CDR3 DNA reads as TGTGCCAGCAGCTTCAGTGACAGCTATGGCTACACCTTC. Its translation: CASSFSDSYGYTF.